What follows are 28 T cell receptor beta chains derived from one specimen sequenced in a study of OX40 agonist ivuxolimab in advanced cancers. Method: immunoSEQ multiplex PCR; TCRdb's copy keeps in-frame clones and lacks some. The profile covers some 50,000 clones, with approximately 78% appearing a single time and roughly 0.66% taken by the ten largest. The source material was CD4+ or CD8+ T cells sorted from blood, sampled in a trial of the OX40 agonist ivuxolimab. These receptors all stem from an adult with an advanced solid tumor such as melanoma, head and neck, liver or kidney cancer.

This chain joins TRBV6-1 and TRBJ1-1; D is uncertain. The V gene's germline CDR1 is MNHNS and CDR2 SASEGT. The CDR3 contains 14 residues. Trimming removed 3 bases from V and 2 bases from J, with 10 bases in between. CDR3 in amino acids: CASSEILGNTEAFF. In DNA, the CDR3 is TGTGCCAGCAGTGAGATCTTGGGAAACACTGAAGCTTTCTTT.

This clone was detected only once. This sequence joins TRBV7-8 and TRBJ2-7, with D possibly being TRBD2 (5 bases). The germline V and J ends were trimmed by 3 bases and 5 bases, with 8 bases remaining between them. The CDR3 contains 12 residues. The germline V gene encodes CDR1 SGHVS and CDR2 FQNEAQ. This CDR3 is CASSFNGDEQYF. The CDR3 coding sequence is TGTGCCAGCAGCTTTAACGGGGACGAGCAGTACTTC.

V is TRBV7-2 and J is TRBJ2-7; D unresolved. This CDR3 is built from 14 residues. V was cut by 5 bases and J by 0 bases, with 11 bases left in between. Germline CDR1 is SGHTA and CDR2 is FQGNSA. The CDR3 protein is CASSVTVNSYEQYF. Written as DNA, the CDR3 is TGTGCCAGCAGCGTCACGGTAAACTCCTACGAGCAGTACTTC.

The rearrangement uses TRBV21-1 and TRBJ2-1; TRBD2, the D gene given by the table, was not confirmed from the DNA. TRBV21-1 is reported as a pseudogene. The CDR3 runs to 14 residues. The CDR3 nucleotides read TGTGCCAGCACCGGACTAGCGGGGGGGGGTGAGCAGTTCTTC. Encoded protein: CASTGLAGGGEQFF.

Comment on this clone: Other DNA sequences within the sample encode an identical CDR3. V usage is TRBV5-1 and J usage is TRBJ1-1; D gene unclear. The V and J ends lost 2 bases and 4 bases respectively, with 12 bases between them. CDR3 length equals 14 residues. Germline loops: CDR1 SGHRS, CDR2 YFSETQ. CDR3 in DNA: TGCGCCAGCAGCTTAGCGGGAAAGGGCACTGAAGCTTTCTTT. Translated, it gives CASSLAGKGTEAFF.

The chain carries TRBV7-2 and TRBJ2-3; D could derive from TRBD1 or TRBD2 (5 bases each). Deletions cut 1 base from V and 6 bases from J, with 14 bases between. The CDR3 loop spans 15 amino acids. Germline CDR1 and CDR2: SGHTA and FQGNSA. The CDR3 loop reads CASSLGGERTDTQYF. CDR3 coding DNA: TGTGCCAGCAGCTTAGGAGGGGAGAGGACGGATACGCAGTATTTT.

The chain recombines TRBV29-1 with TRBJ2-3, with 7 nucleotides matching TRBD1. Germline assignment: CDR1 SQVTM and CDR2 ANQGSEA. CDR3 size: 14 residues. The ends lost 7 bases at V and 1 base at J; junction bases unmatched: 8. CDR3 in amino acids: CSAATGARTDTQYF. In DNA, the CDR3 is TGCAGCGCCGCTACAGGGGCGCGCACAGATACGCAGTATTTT.

V usage is TRBV19 and J usage is TRBJ2-7; D remains unclear. Germline lookup yields CDR1 LNHDA and CDR2 SQIVND (reference sequence). Trimming took 5 bases from V and 6 from J, leaving 8 bases between them. This CDR3 is built from 11 residues. The CDR3 DNA sequence: TGTGCCAGTAGTGCGACGAGCGAGCAGTACTTC. This translates into CASSATSEQYF.

The J gene is TRBJ2-7, the V gene TRBV5-1; either TRBD1 or TRBD2 may fit D (5 bases each). The CDR3 extends over 15 amino acids. V lost 1 base and J lost 3, with 14 bases in between. Germline values: CDR1 SGHRS, CDR2 YFSETQ. For the CDR3, the DNA is TGCGCCAGCAGCTTGTCTGGGACGAGCTACTACGAGCAGTACTTC. Translated, it gives CASSLSGTSYYEQYF.

The chain recombines TRBV6-1 with TRBJ2-6; D is possibly TRBD1 or TRBD2 (6 bases each). Germline CDR1 is MNHNS and CDR2 is SASEGT. CDR3 length equals 15 residues. V was trimmed by 4 bases and J by 2 bases, leaving 9 bases between them. CDR3 in amino acids: CASSAGAPGANVLTF. The CDR3 nucleotides are TGTGCCAGCAGTGCGGGGGCGCCTGGGGCCAACGTCCTGACTTTC.

The chain combines TRBV7-9 with TRBJ2-3; TRBD1 agrees at 8 bases. The CDR3 is made up of 15 amino acids. In germline, CDR1 is SEHNR, CDR2 FQNEAQ (reference sequence). The J segment lost 2 bases and the V segment lost 11 bases, leaving 12 bases of the junction unmatched. CDR3 loop: CAGGGGTGVTDTQYF. CDR3 nucleotides: TGTGCCGGTGGGGGCGGGACAGGCGTCACAGATACGCAGTATTTT. Full variable domain (outside the CDR3, taken from reference TRBV7-9 and TRBJ2-3): DTGVSQNPRHKITKRGQNVTFRCDPISEHNRLYWYRQTLGQGPEFLTYFQNEAQLEKSRLLSDRFSAERPKGSFSTLEIQRTEQGDSAMYLCAGGGGTGVTDTQYFGPGTRLTVL.

This chain connects TRBV2 to TRBJ2-1; 9 bases are shared with TRBD2. CDR1 is SNHLY, CDR2 FYNNEI, per germline. This CDR3 contains 16 residues. Losses at the gene ends were 5 bases for V and 2 bases for J; bases not matched to a gene: 7. In DNA form, the CDR3 reads TGTGCCAGCAGTTCCTTGGGCGGGGGGGCCTACAATGAGCAGTTCTTC. This encodes CASSSLGGGAYNEQFF.

As DNA, the CDR3 is TGTGCCAGCAGTGAGGCAGGGGGAGTGGCGCAGTACTTC. Amino acids: CASSEAGGVAQYF. The chain carries TRBV2 and TRBJ2-7; 7 bases are a match to TRBD1. The CDR3 loop spans 13 amino acids. Germline CDR1 is SNHLY and CDR2 is FYNNEI. V shed 3 bases and J 9 bases; nucleotides not matched to a gene: 8.

The CDR3 sequence: CASNWDKVLSYEQYF. The CDR3 coding sequence is TGCGCCAGCAACTGGGACAAGGTCCTCTCCTACGAGCAGTACTTC. This chain uses TRBV10-1 with TRBJ2-7, with D tentatively TRBD1 (6 bases). V was shortened by 7 bases and J by 0 bases, with 16 bases between the two germline ends. This CDR3 spans 15 amino acids. Germline CDR1 reads WNHNN; CDR2 reads SYGVQD (reference sequence).

The CDR3 loop reads CASSEWSRTDTQYF. CDR3 DNA: TGTGCCAGCAGTGAATGGTCTCGAACAGATACGCAGTATTTT. The V and J genes are TRBV2 and TRBJ2-3, with D unresolved. V lost 2 bases, J lost 3 bases, and 9 bases lay in between. CDR3 length equals 14 residues. Per the germline V gene, CDR1 is SNHLY and CDR2 is FYNNEI.

This clone was counted once. The chain has TRBV19 and TRBJ2-5; 10 nucleotides line up with TRBD1. V lost 5 bases, J lost 7 bases, and 22 bases stayed unmatched. The CDR3 is 19 amino acids. Per the germline V gene, CDR1 is LNHDA and CDR2 is SQIVND (reference sequence). The CDR3 DNA is TGTGCCAGTAGTTCCCCAGGGGCCCCGGGACAGGGGCCTCGGGGGACCCAGTACTTC. Translation: CASSSPGAPGQGPRGTQYF.

The chain joins TRBV5-4 to TRBJ2-7; 9 positions match TRBD1. The CDR3 spans 15 residues. Per germline, CDR1 SGHNT and CDR2 YYREEE (reference sequence). Trimming removed 0 bases from V and 6 bases from J; junction bases left unmatched: 7. The CDR3: CASSLARTGAFEQYF. For the CDR3, the DNA is TGTGCCAGCAGCTTGGCGAGGACAGGGGCTTTCGAGCAGTACTTC.

DNA for the CDR3: TGCGCCAGCAGCTTTGATAGCGCCTATAATTCACCCCTCCACTTT. Translating it yields CASSFDSAYNSPLHF. The chain uses TRBV5-1 and TRBJ1-6; no firm D call. The CDR3 has 15 amino acids. CDR1 is SGHRS, CDR2 YFSETQ, per germline. Trimming left V 2 bases short and J 2 bases short, with 8 bases between.

The gene calls are TRBV6-5 and TRBJ1-5; 9 nucleotides line up with TRBD1. Trimming cost V 6 bases and J 6 bases; bases outside gene matches: 6. The V gene's germline CDR1 is MNHEY and CDR2 SVGAGI. The CDR3 is 14 residues long. CDR3 protein: CASRGTGFGQPQHF. The CDR3 DNA is TGTGCCAGCAGGGGGACAGGGTTTGGTCAGCCCCAGCATTTT.

About this clone: A much bigger clone sits one base away, suggesting this may be a read error. The chain is built from TRBV7-2 and TRBJ1-2, with 8 bases aligning to TRBD1. Per the germline V gene, CDR1 is SGHTA and CDR2 is FQGNSA. J was trimmed by 5 bases and V by 4 bases; bases with no gene match: 3. CDR3 length: 13 amino acids. The CDR3 sequence is CASSSHRGYGYTF. Written as DNA, the CDR3 is TGTGCCAGCAGCTCCCACAGGGGGTATGGCTACACCTTC.

The rearrangement links TRBV19 to TRBJ1-2; TRBD1 matches at 8 bases. CDR1 is LNHDA, CDR2 SQIVND, per germline (reference sequence). J was trimmed by 2 bases and V by 4 bases; bases with no gene match: 3. The CDR3 runs 14 residues. CDR3 in amino acids: CASSRDRTNYGYTF. In DNA form, the CDR3 reads TGTGCCAGTAGTAGGGACAGGACCAACTATGGCTACACCTTC.

The genes are TRBV7-2 and TRBJ1-1; maybe TRBD1 (6 bases). The V and J ends lost 5 bases and 4 bases respectively, with 17 bases between them. The CDR3 extends over 15 amino acids. Looked up from germline, CDR1 is SGHTA and CDR2 is FQGNSA. CDR3 nucleotides: TGTGCCAGCAGCCCTCCAGGGGCCGGTAGCACTGAAGCTTTCTTT. Protein sequence: CASSPPGAGSTEAFF.

This sequence joins TRBV2 and TRBJ2-3; TRBD2 is a possible D gene (6 bases). The germline gives CDR1 SNHLY, CDR2 FYNNEI. Trimming shortened V by 11 bases and J by 0 bases, and 15 bases separated the two germline ends. This CDR3 is 14 amino acids long. CDR3 protein: CAGGFDRSTDTQYF. The CDR3 DNA is TGTGCCGGAGGGTTTGACAGAAGCACAGATACGCAGTATTTT.

CDR3 sequence reads: CASSYREAFEWPQHF. Here the CDR3 DNA reads TGTGCCAGCAGTTACCGGGAGGCGTTTGAGTGGCCCCAGCATTTT. V is TRBV6-6 and J is TRBJ1-5; no definite D call. The CDR3 is 15 amino acids. Trimming shortened V by 2 bases and J by 9 bases, and 17 bases separated the two germline ends. Germline V gene data show CDR1 as MNHNY and CDR2 as SVGAGI (reference sequence).

Of note for this clone: Other DNA sequences in this specimen translate into the identical CDR3. V and J are TRBV29-1 and TRBJ2-3, with 10 positions matching TRBD1. The junction had 9 bases not matched to a gene; V was cut back by 8 bases and J by 4 bases. There are 14 residues in the CDR3. Per the germline V gene, CDR1 is SQVTM and CDR2 is ANQGSEA. The CDR3 is CSSRTGGNADTQYF. The CDR3 DNA sequence: TGCAGCTCACGGACAGGGGGTAACGCAGATACGCAGTATTTT.

The V call is TRBV2, the J call TRBJ1-6; 8 positions match TRBD1. CDR3 size: 15 residues. Germline values: CDR1 SNHLY, CDR2 FYNNEI. Losses at the gene ends were 5 bases for V and 7 bases for J; bases not matched to a gene: 7. In DNA form, the CDR3 reads TGTGCCAGCAGTCGAGAGACAGGGGACAATTCACCCCTCCACTTT. As protein: CASSRETGDNSPLHF.

This clone was counted between two and nine times. The chain joins TRBV5-4 to TRBJ1-4; D possibly corresponds to TRBD1 (5 bases). V gave up 0 bases and J gave up 6 bases, with 18 bases separating them. The CDR3 has 17 residues. Germline assignment: CDR1 SGHNT and CDR2 YYREEE (reference sequence). CDR3 sequence reads: CASSLAGRWGTDEKLFF. The DNA of the CDR3 is TGTGCCAGCAGCTTGGCTGGCAGGTGGGGGACCGATGAAAAACTGTTTTTT. Variable domain in full (rest from reference TRBV5-4 and TRBJ1-4): ETGVTQSPTHLIKTRGQQVTLRCSSQSGHNTVSWYQQALGQGPQFIFQYYREEENGRGNFPPRFSGLQFPNYSSELNVNALELDDSALYLCASSLAGRWGTDEKLFFGSGTQLSVL.

This clone was detected a few times. This chain's CDR3 is CASTSGTGGVEAEAFF. The CDR3 DNA follows: TGTGCCAGTACCTCCGGGACAGGGGGCGTCGAGGCTGAAGCTTTCTTT. The V gene is TRBV19, the J gene TRBJ1-1; TRBD1 matches 12 bases. The CDR3 totals 16 residues. The V gene end was trimmed by 7 bases and the J gene end by 6 bases; junction bases not matched to a gene: 12. CDR1 and CDR2 (germline): LNHDA, SQIVND (reference sequence).